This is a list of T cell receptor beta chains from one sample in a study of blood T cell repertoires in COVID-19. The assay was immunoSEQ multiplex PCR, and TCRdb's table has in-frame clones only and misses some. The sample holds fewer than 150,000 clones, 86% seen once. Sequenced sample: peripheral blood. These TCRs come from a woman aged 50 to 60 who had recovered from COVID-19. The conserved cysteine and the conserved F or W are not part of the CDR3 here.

ARQSRTGLSNEQY | TRBJ2-7 | TRBV2
ATSRDQTGVNTEAF | TRBJ1-1 | TRBV15
ACSFGSWQETQY | TRBJ2-5 | TRBV13
ASRSQAWQPQH | TRBJ1-5 | TRBV2
ASSIGGGQPQH | TRBJ1-5 | TRBV19
ASSLTGVDTQY | TRBJ2-3 | TRBV5-1
ASSQGRQGAIPYEQY | TRBJ2-7 | TRBV18
ASSLASLSYNEQF | TRBJ2-1 | TRBV7-9
AISPLAGDVEQF | TRBJ2-1 | TRBV10-3
ASSFMEKEKLF | TRBJ1-4 | TRBV12-3/TRBV12-4
ASSLLGGQGEQF | TRBJ2-1 | TRBV7-3
ASSLSGANEKLF | TRBJ1-4 | TRBV7-2
ASSQGASGRAVDEQF | TRBJ2-1 | TRBV3-1/TRBV3-2
ASSDRQYYEQY | TRBJ2-7 | TRBV7-2
ASSRGLASYNEQF | TRBJ2-1 | TRBV5-1
ASSPQEEKLF | TRBJ1-4 | TRBV18
SVEDPGTGAGYEQY | TRBJ2-7 | TRBV29-1
ASSRDRDNSPLH | TRBJ1-6 | TRBV18
ASSPPDRIYGYT | TRBJ1-2 | TRBV18
ASSQESGSGLAGAYEQY | TRBJ2-7 | TRBV4-3
ASSRGTEAF | TRBJ1-1 | TRBV5-8
ASSYPGQGASFNYGYT | TRBJ1-2 | TRBV6-2/TRBV6-3
ASSPSTNEKLF | TRBJ1-4 | TRBV9
ASKRAGVDNEQF | TRBJ2-1 | TRBV2
ASSLTGDPYNSPLH | TRBJ1-6 | TRBV5-1
ASSPSGTSGREQY | TRBJ2-7 | TRBV7-3
ASSDRALTNTNVLT | TRBJ2-6 | TRBV5-1
SVGQGTSGANVLT | TRBJ2-6 | TRBV29-1
ASSLALAGVGYNEQF | TRBJ2-1 | TRBV7-2
ASGTGDPGANVLT | TRBJ2-6 | TRBV6-6
ASSLEGGSYEQY | TRBJ2-7 | TRBV7-2
ASSPQDRVFTEAF | TRBJ1-1 | TRBV27
ASTGIQNSPLH | TRBJ1-6 | TRBV10-2
ASSERGFGNQPQH | TRBJ1-5 | TRBV2
ASSAGTGFGNTIY | TRBJ1-3 | TRBV18
ASRMVEGYYGYT | TRBJ1-2 | TRBV19
ASSISVGHYEQY | TRBJ2-7 | TRBV7-2
ASRMDSGSYEQY | TRBJ2-7 | TRBV5-1
ASSLGPGQGRGTGELF | TRBJ2-2 | TRBV5-1
SVDPAGGEETQY | TRBJ2-5 | TRBV29-1
ASSRGGAYEQY | TRBJ2-7 | TRBV19
ASRQATNSPLH | TRBJ1-6 | TRBV5-1